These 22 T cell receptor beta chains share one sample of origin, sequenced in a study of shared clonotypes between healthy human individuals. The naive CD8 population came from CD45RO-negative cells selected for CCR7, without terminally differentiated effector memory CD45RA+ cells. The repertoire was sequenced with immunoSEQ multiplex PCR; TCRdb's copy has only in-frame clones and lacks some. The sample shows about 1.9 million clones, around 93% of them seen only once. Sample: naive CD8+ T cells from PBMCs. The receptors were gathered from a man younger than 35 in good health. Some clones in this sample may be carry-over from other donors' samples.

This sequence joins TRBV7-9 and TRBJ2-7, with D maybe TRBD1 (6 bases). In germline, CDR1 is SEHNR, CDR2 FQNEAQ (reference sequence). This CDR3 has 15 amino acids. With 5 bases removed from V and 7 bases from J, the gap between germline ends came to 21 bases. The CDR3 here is CASSPRGTPQGEQYF. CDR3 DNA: TGTGCCAGCAGCCCAAGGGGGACACCCCAGGGGGAGCAGTACTTC.

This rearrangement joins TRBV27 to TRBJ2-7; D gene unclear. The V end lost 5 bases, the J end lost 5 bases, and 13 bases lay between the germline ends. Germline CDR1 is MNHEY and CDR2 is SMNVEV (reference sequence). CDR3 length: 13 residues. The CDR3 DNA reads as TGTGCCAGCAGTCCCCATATTCGAGACGAGCAGTACTTC. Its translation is CASSPHIRDEQYF.

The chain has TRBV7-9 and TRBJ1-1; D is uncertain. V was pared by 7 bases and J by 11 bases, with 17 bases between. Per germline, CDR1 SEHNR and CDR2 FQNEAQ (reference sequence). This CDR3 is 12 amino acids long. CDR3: CASTPFSREAFF. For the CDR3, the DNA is TGTGCCAGCACCCCCTTTTCTAGGGAGGCTTTCTTT. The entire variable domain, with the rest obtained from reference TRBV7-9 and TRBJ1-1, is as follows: DTGVSQNPRHKITKRGQNVTFRCDPISEHNRLYWYRQTLGQGPEFLTYFQNEAQLEKSRLLSDRFSAERPKGSFSTLEIQRTEQGDSAMYLCASTPFSREAFFGQGTRLTVV.

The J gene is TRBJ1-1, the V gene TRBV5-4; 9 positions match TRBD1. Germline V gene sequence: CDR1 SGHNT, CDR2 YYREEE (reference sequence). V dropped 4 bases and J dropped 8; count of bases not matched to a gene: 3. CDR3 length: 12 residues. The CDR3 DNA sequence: TGTGCCAGCAGCCGAGGGACAGGGGAAGCTTTCTTT. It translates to CASSRGTGEAFF. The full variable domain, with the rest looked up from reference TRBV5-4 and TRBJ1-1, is ETGVTQSPTHLIKTRGQQVTLRCSSQSGHNTVSWYQQALGQGPQFIFQYYREEENGRGNFPPRFSGLQFPNYSSELNVNALELDDSALYLCASSRGTGEAFFGQGTRLTVV.

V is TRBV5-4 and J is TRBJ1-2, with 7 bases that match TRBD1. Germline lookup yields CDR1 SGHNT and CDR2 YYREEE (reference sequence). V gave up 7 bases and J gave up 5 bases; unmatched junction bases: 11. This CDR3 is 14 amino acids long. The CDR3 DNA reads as TGTGCCAGCGTTGAGGGGGCAGACCCTTATGGCTACACCTTC. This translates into CASVEGADPYGYTF.

CDR3 in amino acids: CASSPHGAGVYEQYF. The CDR3 bases are TGTGCCAGCAGCCCCCACGGGGCGGGAGTCTACGAGCAGTACTTC. The rearrangement links TRBV9 to TRBJ2-7; 7 bases fit TRBD2. The CDR3 spans 15 residues. Germline CDR1 and CDR2: SGDLS and YYNGEE. V dropped 4 bases and J dropped 3; count of bases not matched to a gene: 10.

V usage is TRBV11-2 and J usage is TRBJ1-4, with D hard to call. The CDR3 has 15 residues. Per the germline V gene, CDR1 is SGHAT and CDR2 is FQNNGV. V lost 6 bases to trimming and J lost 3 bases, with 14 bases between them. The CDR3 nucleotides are TGTGCCAGCAGTTTTAACCCCGAAGCTAATGAAAAACTGTTTTTT. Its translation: CASSFNPEANEKLFF.

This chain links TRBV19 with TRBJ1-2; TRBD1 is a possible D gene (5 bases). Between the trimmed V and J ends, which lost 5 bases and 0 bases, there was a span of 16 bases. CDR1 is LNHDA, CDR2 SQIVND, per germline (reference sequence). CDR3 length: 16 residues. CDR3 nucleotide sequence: TGTGCCAGTAGTCCCCGGGGGGTTCCAGCTAACTATGGCTACACCTTC. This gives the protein CASSPRGVPANYGYTF.

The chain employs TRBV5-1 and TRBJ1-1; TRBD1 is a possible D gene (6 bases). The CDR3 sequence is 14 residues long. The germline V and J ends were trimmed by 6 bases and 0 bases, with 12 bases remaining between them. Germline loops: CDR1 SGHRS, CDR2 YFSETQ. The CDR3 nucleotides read TGCGCCAGCAACCCAGGACAGATGAACACTGAAGCTTTCTTT. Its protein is CASNPGQMNTEAFF.

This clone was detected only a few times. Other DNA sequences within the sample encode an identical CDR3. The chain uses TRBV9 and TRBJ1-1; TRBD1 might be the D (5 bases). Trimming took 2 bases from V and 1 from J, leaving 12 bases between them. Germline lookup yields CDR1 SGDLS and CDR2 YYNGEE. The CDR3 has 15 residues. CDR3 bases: TGTGCCAGCAGCGTTGAGGGTGGGGCGAACACTGAAGCTTTCTTT. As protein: CASSVEGGANTEAFF. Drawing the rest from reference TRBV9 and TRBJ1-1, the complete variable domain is DSGVTQTPKHLITATGQRVTLRCSPRSGDLSVYWYQQSLDQGLQFLIQYYNGEERAKGNILERFSAQQFPDLHSELNLSSLELGDSALYFCASSVEGGANTEAFFGQGTRLTVV.

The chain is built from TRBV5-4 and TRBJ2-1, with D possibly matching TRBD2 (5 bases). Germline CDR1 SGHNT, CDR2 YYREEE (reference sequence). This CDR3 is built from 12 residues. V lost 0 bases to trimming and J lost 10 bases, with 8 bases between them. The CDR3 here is CASSLGSGEQFF. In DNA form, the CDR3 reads TGTGCCAGCAGCTTGGGCAGCGGAGAGCAGTTCTTC.

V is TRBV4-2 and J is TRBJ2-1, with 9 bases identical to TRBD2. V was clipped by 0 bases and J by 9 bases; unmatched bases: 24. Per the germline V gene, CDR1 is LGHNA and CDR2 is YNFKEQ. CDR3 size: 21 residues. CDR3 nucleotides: TGTGCCAGCAGCCAAGATCTGTGGTCGTATATGCGGGAGGGTGGGGAAGCTGAGCAGTTCTTC. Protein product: CASSQDLWSYMREGGEAEQFF.

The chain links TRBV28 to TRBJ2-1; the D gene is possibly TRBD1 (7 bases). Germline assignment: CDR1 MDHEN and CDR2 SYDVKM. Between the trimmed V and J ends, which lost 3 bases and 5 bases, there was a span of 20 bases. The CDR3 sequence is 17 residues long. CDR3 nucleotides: TGTGCCAGCAGTTTCCGGATGACAGGGAGGAGCGACAATGAGCAGTTCTTC. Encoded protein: CASSFRMTGRSDNEQFF.

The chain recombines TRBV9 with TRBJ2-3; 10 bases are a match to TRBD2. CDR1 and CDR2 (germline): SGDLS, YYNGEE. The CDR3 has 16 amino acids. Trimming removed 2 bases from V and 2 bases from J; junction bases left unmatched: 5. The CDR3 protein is CASSVPLAGPTDTQYF. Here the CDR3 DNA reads TGTGCCAGCAGCGTGCCACTAGCGGGACCCACAGATACGCAGTATTTT.

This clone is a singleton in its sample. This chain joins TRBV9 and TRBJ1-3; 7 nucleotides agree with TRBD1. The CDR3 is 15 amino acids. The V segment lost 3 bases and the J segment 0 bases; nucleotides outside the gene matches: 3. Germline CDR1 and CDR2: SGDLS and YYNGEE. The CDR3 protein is CASSGRQGSGNTIYF. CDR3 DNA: TGTGCCAGCAGCGGACGACAGGGCTCTGGAAACACCATATATTTT.

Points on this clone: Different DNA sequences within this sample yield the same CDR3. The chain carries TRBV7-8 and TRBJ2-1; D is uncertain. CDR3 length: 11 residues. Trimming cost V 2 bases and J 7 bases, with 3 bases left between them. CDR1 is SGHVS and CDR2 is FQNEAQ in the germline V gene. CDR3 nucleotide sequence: TGTGCCAGCAGCTTAAGGAATGAGCAGTTCTTC. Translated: CASSLRNEQFF.

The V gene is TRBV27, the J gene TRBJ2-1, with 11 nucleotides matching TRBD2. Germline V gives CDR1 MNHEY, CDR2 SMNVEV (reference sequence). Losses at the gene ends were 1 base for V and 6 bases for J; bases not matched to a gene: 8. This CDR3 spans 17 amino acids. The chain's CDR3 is CASSLWVAGGPGNEQFF. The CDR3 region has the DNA TGTGCCAGCAGTTTATGGGTAGCGGGAGGGCCAGGCAATGAGCAGTTCTTC.

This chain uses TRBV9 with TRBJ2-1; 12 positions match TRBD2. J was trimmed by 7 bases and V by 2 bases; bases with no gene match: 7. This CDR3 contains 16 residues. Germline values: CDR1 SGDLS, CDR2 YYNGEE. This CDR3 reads CASSVASGRAGNEQFF. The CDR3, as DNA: TGTGCCAGCAGCGTGGCTAGCGGGAGGGCCGGGAATGAGCAGTTCTTC.

The CDR3 DNA follows: TGTGCCACCAGCAGACGACAGGGGGGACAGGCCAACGTCCTGACTTTC. This codes for CATSRRQGGQANVLTF. The rearrangement joins TRBV15 to TRBJ2-6; 9 nucleotides line up with TRBD1. CDR1 and CDR2 from the germline V gene are LNHNV and YYDKDF (reference sequence). The CDR3 extends over 16 amino acids. With V trimmed by 2 bases and J by 6 bases, 5 bases remained unmatched.

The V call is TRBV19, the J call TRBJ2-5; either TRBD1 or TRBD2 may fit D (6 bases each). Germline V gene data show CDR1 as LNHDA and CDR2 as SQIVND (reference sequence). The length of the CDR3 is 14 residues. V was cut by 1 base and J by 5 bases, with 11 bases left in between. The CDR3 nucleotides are TGTGCCAGTAGTATAGCCGGGGGCATGGAGACCCAGTACTTC. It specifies CASSIAGGMETQYF.

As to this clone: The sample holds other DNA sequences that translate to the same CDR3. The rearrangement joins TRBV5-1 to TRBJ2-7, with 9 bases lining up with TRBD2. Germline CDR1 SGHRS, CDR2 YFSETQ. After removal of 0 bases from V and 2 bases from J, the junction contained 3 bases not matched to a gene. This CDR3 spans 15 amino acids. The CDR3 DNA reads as TGCGCCAGCAGCTTGGATTTAGCGGGAGCCTACGAGCAGTACTTC. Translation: CASSLDLAGAYEQYF.

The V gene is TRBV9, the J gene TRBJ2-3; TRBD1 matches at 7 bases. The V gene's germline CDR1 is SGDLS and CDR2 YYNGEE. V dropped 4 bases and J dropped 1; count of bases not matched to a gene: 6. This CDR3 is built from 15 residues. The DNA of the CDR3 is TGTGCCAGCAGCAAAAGGGACAGCGGCACAGATACGCAGTATTTT. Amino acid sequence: CASSKRDSGTDTQYF.